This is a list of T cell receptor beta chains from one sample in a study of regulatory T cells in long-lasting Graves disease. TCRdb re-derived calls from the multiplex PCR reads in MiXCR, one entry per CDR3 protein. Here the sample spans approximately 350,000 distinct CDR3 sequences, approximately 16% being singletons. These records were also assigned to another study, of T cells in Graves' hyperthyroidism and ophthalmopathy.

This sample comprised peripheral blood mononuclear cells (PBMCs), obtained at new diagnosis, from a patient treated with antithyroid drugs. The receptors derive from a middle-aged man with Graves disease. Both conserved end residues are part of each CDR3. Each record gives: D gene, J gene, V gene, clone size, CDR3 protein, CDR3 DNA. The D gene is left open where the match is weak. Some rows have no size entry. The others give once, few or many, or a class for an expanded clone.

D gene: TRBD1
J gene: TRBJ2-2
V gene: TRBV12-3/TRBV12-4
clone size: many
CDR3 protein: CASSGTGQGSAGELFF
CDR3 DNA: TGTGCCAGCAGTGGAACGGGACAGGGTTCCGCCGGGGAGCTGTTTTTT

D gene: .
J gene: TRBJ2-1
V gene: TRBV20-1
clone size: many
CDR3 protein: CSANPPGMTNEQFF
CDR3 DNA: TGCAGTGCTAATCCCCCCGGTATGACCAATGAGCAGTTCTTC

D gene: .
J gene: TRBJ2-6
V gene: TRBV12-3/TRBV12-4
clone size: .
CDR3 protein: CASSLVYRVGAFSGANVLTF
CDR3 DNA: TGTGCCAGCAGTTTAGTATACAGGGTAGGAGCGTTCTCTGGGGCCAACGTCCTGACTTTC

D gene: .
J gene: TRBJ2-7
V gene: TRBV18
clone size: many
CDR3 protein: CASSPRAGHEQYF
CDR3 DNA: TGTGCCAGCTCACCAAGGGCAGGCCACGAGCAGTACTTC

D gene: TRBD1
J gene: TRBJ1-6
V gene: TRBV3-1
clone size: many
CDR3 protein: CASSPAGQGSPLHF
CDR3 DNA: TGTGCCAGCAGCCCAGCCGGACAGGGTTCACCCCTCCACTTT

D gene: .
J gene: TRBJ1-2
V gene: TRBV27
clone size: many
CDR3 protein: CASSLSPATYGYTF
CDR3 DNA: TGTGCCAGCAGTTTATCCCCAGCCACCTATGGCTACACCTTC

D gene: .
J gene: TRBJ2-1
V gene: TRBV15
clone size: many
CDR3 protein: CATSRDQANGQQFF
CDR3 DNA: TGTGCCACCAGCAGAGACCAAGCCAACGGACAGCAGTTCTTC

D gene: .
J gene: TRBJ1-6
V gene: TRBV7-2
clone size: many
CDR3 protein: CASSPSGWFLNSPLHF
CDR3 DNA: TGTGCCAGCAGCCCCTCCGGGTGGTTCCTCAATTCACCCCTCCACTTT

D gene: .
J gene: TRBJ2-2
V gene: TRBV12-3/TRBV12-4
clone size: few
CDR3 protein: CASSPTGRGGELLF
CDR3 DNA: TGTGCCAGCAGTCCTACTGGGCGGGGCGGGGAGCTGCTTTTT

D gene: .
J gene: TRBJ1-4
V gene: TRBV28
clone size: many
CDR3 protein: CASISWGTTNEKLFF
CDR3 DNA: TGTGCCAGCATAAGTTGGGGCACAACTAATGAAAAACTGTTTTTT

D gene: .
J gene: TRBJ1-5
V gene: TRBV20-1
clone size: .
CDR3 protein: CSASGGQRYQPQHF
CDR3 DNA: TGCAGTGCTAGCGGGGGGCAGCGTTATCAGCCCCAGCATTTT

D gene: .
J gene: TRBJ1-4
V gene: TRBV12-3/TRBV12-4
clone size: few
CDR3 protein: CASSPSRSLKLFF
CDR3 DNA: TGTGCCAGCAGTCCTAGCAGGAGTTTAAAACTGTTTTTT

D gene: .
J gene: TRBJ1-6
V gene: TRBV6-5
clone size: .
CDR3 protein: CASSFQADSYNSPLHF
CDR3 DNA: TGTGCCAGCAGTTTCCAGGCGGACTCCTATAATTCACCCCTCCACTTT

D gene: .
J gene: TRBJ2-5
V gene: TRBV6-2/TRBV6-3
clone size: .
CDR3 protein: CASSYRLSGQSNQETQYF
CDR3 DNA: TGTGCCAGCAGTTACCGGCTTTCAGGACAATCGAATCAAGAGACCCAGTACTTC

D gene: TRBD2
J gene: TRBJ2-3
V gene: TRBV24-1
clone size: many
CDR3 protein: CATSDLASGGAETDTQYF
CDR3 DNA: TGTGCCACCAGTGATTTGGCTAGCGGGGGGGCCGAGACAGATACGCAGTATTTT

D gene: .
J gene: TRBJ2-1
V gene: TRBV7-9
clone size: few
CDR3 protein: CASSLQRQLRGNEQFF
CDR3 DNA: TGTGCCAGCAGCTTACAGAGGCAGCTAAGAGGCAATGAGCAGTTCTTC

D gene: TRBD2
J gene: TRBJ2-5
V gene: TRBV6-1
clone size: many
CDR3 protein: CASSNWVRGEETQYF
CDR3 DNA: TGTGCCAGCAGTAACTGGGTACGGGGGGAAGAGACCCAGTACTTC

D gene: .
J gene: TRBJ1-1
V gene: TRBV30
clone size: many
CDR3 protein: CAWSRSEAFF
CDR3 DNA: TGTGCCTGGAGTCGGTCTGAAGCTTTCTTT

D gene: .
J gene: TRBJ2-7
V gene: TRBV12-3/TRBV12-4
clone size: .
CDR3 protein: CASKISRDSYEQYF
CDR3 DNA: TGTGCCAGCAAGATATCCAGGGACTCCTACGAGCAGTACTTC

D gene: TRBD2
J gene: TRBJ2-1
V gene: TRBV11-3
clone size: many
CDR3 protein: CASRLGGDHEQFF
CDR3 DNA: TGTGCCAGCAGACTGGGGGGGGACCATGAGCAGTTCTTC

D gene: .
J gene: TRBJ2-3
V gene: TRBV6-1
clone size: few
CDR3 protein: CASRWTGTDTQYF
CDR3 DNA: TGTGCCAGCAGGTGGACAGGCACAGATACGCAGTATTTT

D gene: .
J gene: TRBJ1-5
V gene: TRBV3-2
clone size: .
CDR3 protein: CASSQGLQAGPYSNQPQHF
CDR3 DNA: TGTGCCAGCAGCCAGGGGTTGCAGGCAGGGCCTTATAGCAATCAGCCCCAGCATTTT

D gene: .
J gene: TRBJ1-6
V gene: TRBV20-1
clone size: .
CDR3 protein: CSARYREAEGSPLHF
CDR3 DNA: TGCAGTGCTAGATACCGGGAGGCAGAGGGTTCACCCCTCCACTTT

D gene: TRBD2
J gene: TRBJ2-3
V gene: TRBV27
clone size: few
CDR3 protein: CASSLGVAGVEDTQYF
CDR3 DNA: TGTGCCAGCAGTTTGGGCGTAGCGGGGGTTGAAGATACGCAGTATTTT

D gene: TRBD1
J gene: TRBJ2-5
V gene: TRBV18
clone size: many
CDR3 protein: CASSPGTGARETQYF
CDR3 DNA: TGTGCCAGCTCACCAGGGACAGGGGCCAGGGAGACCCAGTACTTC

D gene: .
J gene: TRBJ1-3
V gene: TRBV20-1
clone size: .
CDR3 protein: CSARDGGNSGNAIYF
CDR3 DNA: TGCAGTGCTAGAGATGGGGGGAACTCTGGAAACGCCATATATTTT

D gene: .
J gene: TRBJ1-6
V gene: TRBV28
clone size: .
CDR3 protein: CASRLRTGTSPLHF
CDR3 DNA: TGTGCCAGCAGGCTAAGGACGGGGACTTCACCCCTCCACTTT

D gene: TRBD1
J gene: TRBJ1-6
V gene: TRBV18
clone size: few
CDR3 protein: CASSHGTVNSPLHF
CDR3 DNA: TGTGCCAGCTCACACGGGACAGTTAATTCACCCCTCCACTTT

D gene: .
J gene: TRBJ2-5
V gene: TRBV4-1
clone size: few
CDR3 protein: CASSQVVGVETQYF
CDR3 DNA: TGCGCCAGCAGCCAAGTTGTAGGCGTAGAGACCCAGTACTTC

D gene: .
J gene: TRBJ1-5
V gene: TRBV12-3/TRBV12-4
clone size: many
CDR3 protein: CASSRAQGQPQHF
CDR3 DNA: TGTGCCAGCAGCCGGGCCCAAGGCCAGCCCCAGCATTTT

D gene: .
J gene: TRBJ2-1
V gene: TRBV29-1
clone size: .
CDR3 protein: CSVEAPKSQFF
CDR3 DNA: TGCAGCGTTGAAGCCCCTAAATCCCAGTTCTTC

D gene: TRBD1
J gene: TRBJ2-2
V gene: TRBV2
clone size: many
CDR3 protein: CASLSGAGGLAGELFF
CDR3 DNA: TGTGCCAGCCTCTCCGGCGCAGGGGGCCTCGCCGGGGAGCTGTTTTTT

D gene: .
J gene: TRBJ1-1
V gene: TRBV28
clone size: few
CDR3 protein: CASSFVGTPEASF
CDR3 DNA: TGTGCCAGCAGTTTCGTCGGGACCCCCGAAGCTTCCTTT

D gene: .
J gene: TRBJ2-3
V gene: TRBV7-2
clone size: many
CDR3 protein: CASSLGGQDTQYF
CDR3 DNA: TGTGCCAGCAGCTTAGGGGGCCAAGATACGCAGTATTTT

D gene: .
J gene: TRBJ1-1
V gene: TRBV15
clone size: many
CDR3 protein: CATSRGGTRTEAFF
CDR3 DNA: TGTGCCACCAGCAGAGGGGGAACCAGAACTGAAGCTTTCTTT

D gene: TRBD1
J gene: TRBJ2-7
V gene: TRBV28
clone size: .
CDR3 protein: CAGGTGKPHEQYF
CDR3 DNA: TGTGCCGGAGGGACAGGGAAGCCTCACGAGCAGTACTTC

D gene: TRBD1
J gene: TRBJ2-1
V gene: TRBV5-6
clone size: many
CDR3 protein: CASSLARQGAQFF
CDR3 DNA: TGTGCCAGCAGCTTGGCTCGGCAGGGGGCCCAGTTCTTC

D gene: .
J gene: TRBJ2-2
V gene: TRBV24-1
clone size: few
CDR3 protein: CATSDFGQTRGTGELFF
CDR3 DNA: TGTGCCACCAGTGATTTCGGGCAGACCCGGGGCACCGGGGAGCTGTTTTTT

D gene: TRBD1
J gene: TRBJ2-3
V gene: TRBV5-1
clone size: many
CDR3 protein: CASNPTGAQDTQYF
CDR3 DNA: TGCGCCAGCAACCCGACAGGGGCGCAGGATACGCAGTATTTT

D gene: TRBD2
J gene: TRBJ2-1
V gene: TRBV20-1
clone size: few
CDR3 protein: CSAGTSGGARHEQFF
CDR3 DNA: TGCAGTGCCGGTACTAGCGGGGGGGCCAGGCATGAGCAGTTCTTC

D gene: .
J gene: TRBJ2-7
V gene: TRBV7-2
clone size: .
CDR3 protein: CASSRIAGNGDEQYF
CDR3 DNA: TGTGCCAGCAGCCGCATCGCGGGAAACGGGGACGAGCAGTACTTC

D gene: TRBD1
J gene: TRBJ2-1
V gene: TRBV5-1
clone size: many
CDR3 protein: CASSLRAGGESYNEQFF
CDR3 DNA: TGCGCCAGCAGCTTGAGGGCAGGGGGCGAATCCTACAATGAGCAGTTCTTC

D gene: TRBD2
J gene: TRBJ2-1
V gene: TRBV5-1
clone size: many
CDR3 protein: CASSLGFGGLAGGPHNEQFF
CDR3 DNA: TGCGCCAGCAGCTTGGGATTTGGGGGACTAGCGGGGGGGCCACACAATGAGCAGTTCTTC

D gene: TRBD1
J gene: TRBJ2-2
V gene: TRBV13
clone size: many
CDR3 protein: CASRKGGQGRTGELFF
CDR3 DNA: TGTGCCAGCAGGAAAGGGGGACAGGGACGGACCGGGGAGCTGTTTTTT

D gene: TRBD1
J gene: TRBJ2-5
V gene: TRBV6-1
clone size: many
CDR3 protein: CASSSDRGHVETQYF
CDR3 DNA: TGTGCCAGCAGCTCCGACAGGGGGCACGTGGAGACCCAGTACTTC

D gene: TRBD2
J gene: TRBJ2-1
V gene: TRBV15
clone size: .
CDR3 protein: CATSSDLAGGRFNEQFF
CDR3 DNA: TGTGCCACCAGCAGCGACCTAGCGGGGGGGCGGTTCAATGAGCAGTTCTTC